The T cell receptor (beta chain) under discussion was sequenced for a study of CD8+ T cells in alopecia areata. Study-wide results and caveats: Having just one nonresponder leaves the connection between baseline CD8+ expansion and response unresolved. Across lesional scalp, and particularly alopecia totalis/universalis, clonality surpassed that of normal scalp.

Treatment noted: oral pan-JAK inhibitor, 5-10 mg twice daily. This clone showed up just once. The antigen remains unidentified. Extracted RNA was reverse transcribed into cDNA, the sequencing template. Libraries were prepared by immunoSEQ multiplex PCR; TCRdb keeps only in-frame clonotypes and omits some of them. Of about 76,000 clones listed, around 30% were seen once; the top ten hold more than 12%. The germline V gene encodes CDR1 SGHAT and CDR2 FQNNGV. The length of the CDR3 is 15 residues. After removal of 0 bases from V and 5 bases from J, the junction contained 6 bases not matched to a gene. The sequence was collected from a human donor with alopecia areata. The gene calls are TRBV11-2 and TRBJ2-7, with 8 bases fitting TRBD2. Sequencing was performed on CD8+ T cells sorted from blood, taken at week 4, from a patient treated with tofacitinib. The CDR3 reads CASSLEASGSHEQYF. In DNA, the CDR3 is TGTGCCAGCAGCTTAGAGGCCAGCGGGAGCCACGAGCAGTACTTC.